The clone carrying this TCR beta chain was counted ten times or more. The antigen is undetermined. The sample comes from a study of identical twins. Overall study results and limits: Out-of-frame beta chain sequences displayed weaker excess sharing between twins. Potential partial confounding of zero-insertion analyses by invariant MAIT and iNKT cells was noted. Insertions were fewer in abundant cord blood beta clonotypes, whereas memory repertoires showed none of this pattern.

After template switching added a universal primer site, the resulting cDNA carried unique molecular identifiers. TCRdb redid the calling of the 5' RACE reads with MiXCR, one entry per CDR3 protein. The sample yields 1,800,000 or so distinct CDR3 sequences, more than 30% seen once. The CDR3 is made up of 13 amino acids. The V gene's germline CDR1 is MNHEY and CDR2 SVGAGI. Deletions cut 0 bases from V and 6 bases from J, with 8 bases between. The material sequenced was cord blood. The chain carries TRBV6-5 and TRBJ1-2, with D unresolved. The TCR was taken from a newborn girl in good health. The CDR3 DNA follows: TGTGCCAGCAGTTACTCGCCCGGTCATGGCTACACCTTC. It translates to CASSYSPGHGYTF.